The 9 T cell receptor beta chains reported below all come from one sample, sequenced in a study of T cell responses to AZD1222 COVID-19 vaccine. The protocol was immunoSEQ multiplex PCR, while the TCRdb copy is restricted to in-frame clones and leaves out a portion. The table lists 150,000 or so clones, roughly 92% of them singletons. The specimen comprised peripheral blood, sampled on day 0 of AZD1222 vaccination. The receptors shown here come from an adult in good health.

This sequence joins TRBV7-9 and TRBJ1-4; D is uncertain. Trimming stripped 0 bases from V and 0 bases from J, with 5 bases between. The CDR3 has 15 residues. CDR1 and CDR2 from the germline V gene are SEHNR and FQNEAQ (reference sequence). CDR3: CASSLAVATNEKLFF. The CDR3 region has the DNA TGTGCCAGCAGCTTAGCGGTCGCAACTAATGAAAAACTGTTTTTT.

The chain uses TRBV5-1 and TRBJ2-3; D is uncertain. The V and J ends lost 9 bases and 5 bases respectively, with 10 bases between them. Per germline, CDR1 SGHRS and CDR2 YFSETQ. CDR3 size: 11 residues. CDR3 loop: CATKAEDTQYF. The CDR3 DNA sequence: TGCGCCACCAAGGCGGAAGATACGCAGTATTTT.

The rearrangement uses TRBV7-9 and TRBJ1-2; 10 positions match TRBD1. In germline, CDR1 is SEHNR, CDR2 FQNEAQ (reference sequence). Trimming removed 5 bases from V and 4 bases from J; junction bases left unmatched: 10. The CDR3 totals 16 residues. The CDR3 DNA reads TGTGCCAGCAGCACAGGACAGGGGGACCCAGGCTATGGCTACACCTTC. It encodes CASSTGQGDPGYGYTF.

This sequence joins TRBV1 and TRBJ2-1; the D call of TRBD2 is as the table states it, not checked on the DNA. TRBV1 is marked as a pseudogene. There are 16 residues in the CDR3. In nucleotides, the CDR3 is TGCACCAGCAGCCAAGATCAAGCGGGAGGCGACAATGAGCAGTTCTTC. Its translation is CTSSQDQAGGDNEQFF.

The chain combines TRBV3-1 (or the pseudogene TRBV3-2) with TRBJ1-1; D might be TRBD1 (5 bases). The length of the CDR3 is 14 residues. Germline CDR1 and CDR2: LGHDT and YNNKEL (reference sequence). V was cut by 4 bases and J by 3 bases, with 12 bases left in between. The CDR3 coding sequence is TGTGCCAGCAGCCCCCCTCCGGGGCACACTGAAGCTTTCTTT. Translated: CASSPPPGHTEAFF.

This chain uses TRBV5-1 with TRBJ2-1, with D possibly TRBD1 on 5 matching bases. The CDR3 runs to 11 residues. CDR1 and CDR2 (germline): SGHRS, YFSETQ. V lost 2 bases and J lost 9, with 6 bases in between. CDR3 nucleotide sequence: TGCGCCAGCAGCTTTAGGGGTGAGCAGTTCTTC. It encodes CASSFRGEQFF.

This chain joins TRBV30 and TRBJ1-2; no firm D call. Trimming removed 4 bases from V and 1 base from J, with 7 bases in between. This CDR3 contains 12 residues. Germline V CDR1 and CDR2: GTSNPN, SVGIG (reference sequence). The CDR3 sequence: CAWNVFNYGYTF. In DNA, the CDR3 is TGTGCCTGGAATGTCTTTAACTATGGCTACACCTTC.

This sequence joins TRBV4-1 and TRBJ2-1; 10 bases line up with TRBD2. This CDR3 region has 16 residues. J gave up 4 bases and V 1 base, and 4 bases lay outside the gene matches. The germline V gene encodes CDR1 MGHRA and CDR2 YSYEKL. The CDR3 loop is CASSQASGGVYNEQFF. Here the CDR3 DNA reads TGCGCCAGCAGCCAAGCTAGCGGGGGCGTATACAATGAGCAGTTCTTC.

This sequence joins TRBV7-9 and TRBJ2-1, with a tentative D call TRBD1 (5 bases). V was trimmed by 5 bases and J by 3 bases, leaving 11 bases between them. The CDR3 is 14 amino acids. CDR1 SEHNR and CDR2 FQNEAQ come from the germline V gene (reference sequence). The CDR3 protein is CASSPPRDYNEQFF. Here the CDR3 DNA reads TGTGCCAGCAGCCCCCCCAGGGACTACAATGAGCAGTTCTTC.